This T cell receptor (beta chain) was captured by sequencing in a study (dated by TCRdb to the mid-2010s). A note on the overall study: The study examined whether tumor-infiltrating Tregs in breast cancer are drawn from blood Tregs or arise in situ by conversion from other CD4+ T cell subsets. Overall results and qualifications from the work: The TCR alpha and beta sequences of tumor-infiltrating Tregs showed the greatest overlap with tumor naive CD4+ T cells, followed by blood naive CD4+ T cells. Rather than covering whole repertoires, validation in the larger cohort was restricted to a single TCR beta V-J rearrangement. Tumor memory CD4+ T cell TCR gene usage clustered with blood and lymph node memory CD4+ cells and lymph node naive CD4+ cells.

A note on this clonotype: This clone's antigen is unknown. No much larger clone exists at a distance of one base, and base qualities are not known.

Full-length TCR variable regions were amplified by 5' RACE PCR with constant-region reverse primers, followed by semi-nested PCR with Nested Universal Primer A. Using the ReliaPrep RNA Cell Miniprep System, total RNA was extracted, and the SMARTer RACE 5'/3' Kit was then used to reverse transcribe the RNA into 5'RACE-ready cDNA. Multiplex adaptors were used to barcode full-length TCR alpha and beta libraries, and the barcoded libraries were sequenced on an Illumina MiSeq. In the authors' own workflow: Sequencing data were pooled across the five patients for each of nine subset-tissue groups and compared by unsupervised clustering of TCR gene usage. The Morisita-Horn index was used to calculate repertoire similarity, with shared sequences weighted according to their contribution to each repertoire. The public sequencing data were trimmed at Q25 with fastp and processed into clonotypes with MiXCR by TCRdb, which kept only in-frame beta chains. One record per CDR3 amino acid sequence lists the most common genes and DNA. What appears here as the V and J calls and clone size reflects TCRdb's work, not the paper's. The sample data list 30,000 or so distinct CDR3 sequences, and 27% of these were observed just once. The ten most abundant clones make up 2% to 2.5% of the sample.

Tregs were isolated as CD4+CD25+CD127-/low cells. Tregs, naive and memory CD4+ T cells from tumor, blood and ipsilateral draining lymph nodes of a few breast cancer patients underwent full-length TCR alpha and beta sequencing. Tumor tissue and lymph nodes obtained by ipsilateral axillary dissection were perfused with PBS, cut into small pieces and digested using collagenase I and hyaluronidase. Sorted cell populations were confirmed by FACS to exceed 90% purity. CDR1 and CDR2 are drawn from the germline V gene: SNHLY, FYNNEI. The junction carries 6 bases between V and J, which are trimmed by 1 base and 1 base respectively. There are 14 amino acids in the CDR3, from cysteine to phenylalanine inclusive. Of all the DNA, just the CDR3 is kept, 42 bases in frame from base 1.

Sequencing used tumor-infiltrating Tregs sorted from the breast tumor. The chain employs TRBV2 and TRBJ2-3; a tentative D call is TRBD2 (5 bases match). The sequence was collected from a female donor with breast cancer. The DNA reads as follows: TGTGCCAGCAGTGAAGGGACTGGCACAGATACGCAGTATTTT. This gives the protein CASSEGTGTDTQYF.